Each of the 20 T cell receptor beta chains below was sequenced from the same sample in a study of blood T cell repertoires in COVID-19. Here immunoSEQ multiplex PCR was the method, and the copy in TCRdb shows in-frame clones only, minus some. This sample has about 67,000 clones; around 87% occur once, and the top ten carry 5% to 6.5%. Sequenced input: peripheral blood. The receptors stem from a man aged 50 to 59 with active COVID-19.

This rearrangement joins TRBV29-1 to TRBJ1-2; the match to TRBD1 covers 10 bases. V gave up 7 bases and J gave up 4 bases; unmatched junction bases: 12. The CDR3 runs 15 residues. Germline V gene lookup returns CDR1 SQVTM and CDR2 ANQGSEA. CDR3 sequence: CSASAGTGAPYGYTF. The CDR3 DNA reads TGCAGCGCGTCGGCCGGGACAGGGGCCCCCTATGGCTACACCTTC.

This rearrangement joins TRBV5-1 to TRBJ2-1, with 13 bases identical to TRBD2. The V gene end was trimmed by 3 bases and the J gene end by 8 bases; junction bases not matched to a gene: 11. Germline V gene sequence: CDR1 SGHRS, CDR2 YFSETQ. The CDR3 has 17 amino acids. CDR3 DNA sequence: TGCGCCAGCAGCTCAGGACTAGCGGGGGTACTGAGCGATGAGCAGTTCTTC. It codes for CASSSGLAGVLSDEQFF. The full variable domain, with the rest looked up from reference TRBV5-1 and TRBJ2-1, is KAGVTQTPRYLIKTRGQQVTLSCSPISGHRSVSWYQQTPGQGLQFLFEYFSETQRNKGNFPGRFSGRQFSNSRSEMNVSTLELGDSALYLCASSSGLAGVLSDEQFFGPGTRLTVL.

DNA for the CDR3: TGTGCCACCAGCAGAGATCCGGGGCAGCCCCAGCATTTT. The encoded protein is CATSRDPGQPQHF. This sequence joins TRBV15 and TRBJ1-5, with D unclear. The CDR3 has 13 amino acids. With 0 bases removed from V and 7 bases from J, the gap between germline ends came to 7 bases. In germline, CDR1 is LNHNV, CDR2 YYDKDF (reference sequence).

V gene TRBV28 combines with J gene TRBJ1-3; possibly TRBD1 for D (6 bases). Trimming left V 5 bases short and J 7 bases short, with 21 bases between. The length of the CDR3 is 16 residues. Germline assignment: CDR1 MDHEN and CDR2 SYDVKM. The CDR3 nucleotides read TGTGCCAGCAGTCCCCCCTCAGGGGCCGGATGGAACACCATATATTTT. Translation: CASSPPSGAGWNTIYF.

This clone was detected once. The chain combines TRBV4-2 with TRBJ1-3; D is undetermined. The V end was cut by 2 bases, the J end by 0 bases, with 8 bases between. The V gene's germline CDR1 is LGHNA and CDR2 YNFKEQ. The CDR3 is 15 residues long. The CDR3 loop is CASSQQATSGNTIYF. The DNA for the CDR3 is TGTGCCAGCAGCCAACAGGCCACCTCTGGAAACACCATATATTTT.

The V gene is TRBV11-2, the J gene TRBJ2-3, with 8 bases lining up with TRBD2. J lost 4 bases, V lost 8 bases, and 5 bases had no gene match. CDR1 is SGHAT, CDR2 FQNNGV, per germline. The CDR3 length is 13 residues. CDR3 sequence (DNA): TGTGCCAGCCTCCCAGCGGGAGCAGATACGCAGTATTTT. It codes for CASLPAGADTQYF.

The V gene is TRBV24-1, the J gene TRBJ2-1; D is unresolved. In germline, CDR1 is KGHDR, CDR2 SFDVKD. This CDR3 spans 12 amino acids. Deletions cut 9 bases from V and 8 bases from J, with 13 bases between. The CDR3 reads CATRGVGYEQFF. DNA of the CDR3: TGTGCCACCCGCGGAGTTGGGTATGAGCAGTTCTTC.

The chain employs TRBV19 and TRBJ1-1; no reliable D call. Germline CDR1 and CDR2: LNHDA and SQIVND (reference sequence). V lost 1 base to trimming and J lost 3 bases, with 6 bases between them. The length of the CDR3 is 13 residues. CDR3: CASSIGQHTEAFF. The DNA of the CDR3 is TGTGCCAGTAGTATAGGACAACACACTGAAGCTTTCTTT.

V usage is TRBV11-3 and J usage is TRBJ2-3; D is uncertain. This CDR3 is 14 amino acids long. Trimming removed 3 bases at V and 10 bases at J, with 17 bases between. Per germline, CDR1 SGHNT and CDR2 YENEEA. CDR3 DNA sequence: TGTGCCAGCAGCTTCAGAAGTGACCAGCGTGCGCAGTATTTT. Its translation is CASSFRSDQRAQYF.

The chain recombines TRBV2 with TRBJ2-1; perhaps TRBD1 as D (6 bases). The length of the CDR3 is 16 residues. In germline, CDR1 is SNHLY, CDR2 FYNNEI. V lost 5 bases and J lost 2, with 16 bases in between. Written as DNA, the CDR3 is TGTGCCAGCAGTAGAAAACCGGGACACGCCTACAATGAGCAGTTCTTC. Translating it yields CASSRKPGHAYNEQFF.

This clone was observed a single time. This rearrangement joins TRBV13 to TRBJ2-5, with 7 bases identical to TRBD1. With 5 bases clipped from V and 2 bases from J, the junction kept 5 bases outside the gene matches. This CDR3 region has 14 residues. Per the germline V gene, CDR1 is PRHDT and CDR2 is FYEKMQ (reference sequence). CDR3 sequence reads: CASSPTGEQETQYF. In nucleotides, the CDR3 is TGTGCCAGCAGCCCTACAGGGGAACAAGAGACCCAGTACTTC. The full variable domain, completed using reference TRBV13 and TRBJ2-5, is AAGVIQSPRHLIKEKRETATLKCYPIPRHDTVYWYQQGPGQDPQFLISFYEKMQSDKGSIPDRFSAQQFSDYHSELNMSSLELGDSALYFCASSPTGEQETQYFGPGTRLLVL.

This chain uses TRBV27 with TRBJ1-2, with D maybe TRBD1 (5 bases). The CDR3 consists of 13 residues. CDR1 MNHEY and CDR2 SMNVEV come from the germline V gene (reference sequence). Trimming left V 6 bases short and J 8 bases short, with 16 bases between. CDR3 nucleotide sequence: TGTGCCAGCAGCCCGTCGGGGGTCTGGGGCTACACCTTC. Encoded protein: CASSPSGVWGYTF.

This chain joins TRBV5-6 and TRBJ2-7; a weak D match, TRBD2 (6 bases). CDR3 length: 17 residues. CDR1 and CDR2 (germline): SGHDT, YYEEEE. The V gene lost 5 bases and the J gene lost 2 bases, with 23 bases spanning the gap. This CDR3 is CASSDLPTREIAYEQYF. The CDR3 nucleotides are TGTGCCAGCAGTGATCTCCCAACACGGGAGATTGCCTACGAGCAGTACTTC.

This clone has a handful of counts. V and J are TRBV5-1 and TRBJ1-2; tentative D call: TRBD1 (5 bases). Germline assignment: CDR1 SGHRS and CDR2 YFSETQ. This CDR3 has 14 amino acids. V shed 1 base and J shed 7 bases, with 14 bases lying between them. For the CDR3, the DNA is TGCGCCAGCAGCTTGACTGACAGAGGTGGTGGCTACACCTTC. Encoded protein: CASSLTDRGGGYTF.

This clone was picked up one time. The chain joins TRBV5-5 to TRBJ2-5; 11 bases align to TRBD2. CDR3 size: 16 residues. The germline CDR1 and CDR2 sequences are SGHKS and YYEKEE (reference sequence). Losses at the gene ends were 0 bases for V and 4 bases for J; bases not matched to a gene: 5. CDR3 coding DNA: TGTGCCAGCAGCTTGGCCGGGCTAGCGGGAGGAGAGACCCAGTACTTC. It translates to CASSLAGLAGGETQYF.

CDR3 amino acids: CASSLGDLQGDEQFF. As DNA, the CDR3 is TGCGCCAGCAGCTTGGGGGATTTACAGGGGGATGAGCAGTTCTTC. The genes are TRBV5-1 and TRBJ2-1, with 8 bases aligning to TRBD1. The junction had 7 bases not matched to a gene; V was cut back by 0 bases and J by 8 bases. This CDR3 is 15 amino acids long. Germline CDR1 SGHRS, CDR2 YFSETQ.

J is TRBJ1-2 and V is TRBV7-9; TRBD1 matches 10 bases. The trim removed 5 bases at V and 7 bases at J, leaving 4 bases unmatched. Germline values: CDR1 SEHNR, CDR2 FQNEAQ (reference sequence). The CDR3 spans 13 residues. CDR3 coding DNA: TGTGCCAGCAGCCGGGACAGGGGACGTGGCTACACCTTC. Translation: CASSRDRGRGYTF.

The chain links TRBV2 to TRBJ1-4; D gene uncertain. Trimming took off 4 bases at V and 7 bases at J, with 13 bases between the two ends. This CDR3 contains 14 residues. From germline, CDR1 is SNHLY and CDR2 FYNNEI. CDR3 nucleotide sequence: TGTGCCAGCAGTGTTCCGGTACGGGGTGAAAAACTGTTTTTT. This sequence encodes CASSVPVRGEKLFF.

The chain links TRBV7-8 to TRBJ2-1, with 11 bases aligning to TRBD2. J gave up 8 bases and V 2 bases, and 5 bases lay outside the gene matches. Germline assignment: CDR1 SGHVS and CDR2 FQNEAQ. The CDR3 is made up of 15 amino acids. CDR3 in amino acids: CASSLTTSGSDEQFF. CDR3 nucleotides: TGTGCCAGCAGCTTAACAACTAGCGGGAGCGATGAGCAGTTCTTC. The complete variable domain, with remaining parts taken from reference TRBV7-8 and TRBJ2-1, reads GAGVSQSPRYKVAKRGQDVALRCDPISGHVSLFWYQQALGQGPEFLTYFQNEAQLDKSGLPSDRFFAERPEGSVSTLKIQRTQQEDSAVYLCASSLTTSGSDEQFFGPGTRLTVL.

This clone was observed a handful of times. The chain links TRBV24-1 to TRBJ2-1; tentatively, D is TRBD1 (6 bases). Trimming shortened V by 4 bases and J by 1 base, and 7 bases separated the two germline ends. The CDR3 loop spans 14 amino acids. Germline CDR1 and CDR2: KGHDR and SFDVKD. The CDR3 reads CATSEGASYNEQFF. The CDR3 nucleotides are TGTGCCACCAGTGAGGGGGCATCCTACAATGAGCAGTTCTTC.